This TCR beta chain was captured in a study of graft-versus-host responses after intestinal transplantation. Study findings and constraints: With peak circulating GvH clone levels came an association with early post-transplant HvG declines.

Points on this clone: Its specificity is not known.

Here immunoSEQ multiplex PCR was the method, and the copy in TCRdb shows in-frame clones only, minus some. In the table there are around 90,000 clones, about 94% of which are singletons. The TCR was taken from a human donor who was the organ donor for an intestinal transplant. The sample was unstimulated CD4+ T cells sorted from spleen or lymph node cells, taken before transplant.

The CDR3 nucleotides read TGTGCCTGGAAAAGAGGCTATGGCTACACCTTC. Translated, it gives CAWKRGYGYTF. The V gene is TRBV30, the J gene TRBJ1-2, with D unresolved. Trimming took 4 bases from V and 4 from J, leaving 7 bases between them. The germline V gene encodes CDR1 GTSNPN and CDR2 SVGIG (reference sequence). The CDR3 runs 11 residues.